The entry that follows covers one T cell receptor beta chain sequence. The data originate from a study of blood T cell repertoires in COVID-19. Study at large: Whether acute or convalescent, the COVID-19 samples came from the United States, Italy and Spain.

Germline V lookup: CDR1 MNHEY, CDR2 SMNVEV (reference sequence). The CDR3 spans 20 residues. V dropped 0 bases and J dropped 6; count of bases not matched to a gene: 18. The protocol was immunoSEQ multiplex PCR, while the TCRdb copy is restricted to in-frame clones and leaves out a portion. The data show some 260,000 clones, about 91% seen once. This TCR was sampled from a woman aged 25-40 years with COVID-19, enrolled during active disease. The chain carries TRBV27 and TRBJ2-5; TRBD2 matches 11 bases. The sample comprised peripheral blood. The CDR3 is CASSLSPRGSGRAGSKTQYF. In DNA, the CDR3 is TGTGCCAGCAGTTTATCCCCCAGAGGTAGCGGGAGGGCCGGTTCCAAGACCCAGTACTTC.